Listed below are T cell receptor beta chains from one sample, sequenced in a study of T cell responses to AZD1222 COVID-19 vaccine. Produced via immunoSEQ multiplex PCR; TCRdb's table is partial and in-frame only. This table has approximately 190,000 clones, more than 90% appearing once. Specimen: peripheral blood, collected 28 days after the second dose of the MenACWY control vaccine. All receptors derive from an adult who received the MenACWY meningococcal vaccine as a control. Both conserved end residues are part of each CDR3. Fields, in order: D gene, V gene, J gene, clone size, CDR3 DNA, CDR3 protein. The D gene is left open where the match is weak. Rows may omit the clone size; those that give it use once, few, many or a size class.

D: TRBD1
V: TRBV5-1
J: TRBJ1-2
size: once
DNA: TGCGCCAGCAGCCTAGACAGGGACTATGGCTACACCTTC
CDR3: CASSLDRDYGYTF

D: -
V: TRBV7-2
J: TRBJ2-5
size: once
DNA: TGTGCCAGCAGCTTAGGGAAGAGCCAGACCCAGTACTTC
CDR3: CASSLGKSQTQYF

D: -
V: TRBV6-5
J: TRBJ2-1
size: -
DNA: TGTGCCAGCAGTTCAACCGGGACTCTGTACAATGAGCAGTTCTTC
CDR3: CASSSTGTLYNEQFF

D: -
V: TRBV10-3
J: TRBJ1-1
size: -
DNA: TGTGCCATCAGTGAGTCGAATCAGGGCGGCACTGAAGCTTTCTTT
CDR3: CAISESNQGGTEAFF

D: -
V: TRBV4-1
J: TRBJ1-5
size: -
DNA: TGCGCCAGCAGCCAAGAAAGTACCACTAGCAATCAGCCCCAGCATTTT
CDR3: CASSQESTTSNQPQHF

D: -
V: TRBV6-5
J: TRBJ2-5
size: -
DNA: TGTGCCAGCAGTGACTCCCAAGCGGAGACCCAGTACTTC
CDR3: CASSDSQAETQYF

D: -
V: TRBV24-1
J: TRBJ1-2
size: -
DNA: TGTGCCACCAGGGGGGTTGAGGGCTACACCTTC
CDR3: CATRGVEGYTF

D: TRBD1
V: TRBV3-1/TRBV3-2
J: TRBJ1-6
size: once
DNA: TGTGCCAGCAGCCAATGGGGGGGACAGGACCCCCTCCACTTT
CDR3: CASSQWGGQDPLHF

D: -
V: TRBV5-1
J: TRBJ1-1
size: -
DNA: TGCGCCAGCAGCGTGGGGGCCGGTAGCACTGAAGCTTTCTTT
CDR3: CASSVGAGSTEAFF

D: -
V: TRBV28
J: TRBJ1-5
size: -
DNA: TGTGCCAGCAGTTTTGGGGGGGCGGGTCAGCCCCAGCATTTT
CDR3: CASSFGGAGQPQHF

D: -
V: TRBV5-1
J: TRBJ1-6
size: -
DNA: TGCGCCAGCGGTCCGGGGGTAAGCTCACCCCTCCACTTT
CDR3: CASGPGVSSPLHF